This T cell receptor beta chain was sequenced in a study of cytomegalovirus exposure and HLA in healthy donors. Whole-study context: It was reported in a later analysis that the roughly 120 validation repertoires used the same platform as the approximately 620 first-cohort repertoires. Study-wide points: Most TCR sequences were rare, but some public TCRs occurred in many donors. Through in vitro validation, three CMV-associated chains were shown to be specific for CMV antigens.

This CDR3 contains 16 residues. The ends lost 0 bases at V and 2 bases at J; junction bases unmatched: 5. Germline-derived CDR1 and CDR2 are SGDLS and YYNGEE. Data came from immunoSEQ multiplex PCR; TCRdb stores just in-frame clones and leaves some out. The sample gives around 150,000 clones, roughly 86% of which show up once; 4% to 5% is in the top ten. This clone came up once. Its antigen is as yet unknown. Donors were drawn from the 120-subject validation cohort, separate from the approximately 640-subject first cohort. The clonotype was recovered from a man between 18 and 29 years old in good health and CMV-seropositive. The chain employs TRBV9 and TRBJ2-7; 10 nucleotides agree with TRBD1. Material for sequencing was PBMCs. CDR3: CASSVAGQGGPYEQYF. The DNA for the CDR3 is TGTGCCAGCAGCGTAGCAGGACAGGGGGGACCCTACGAGCAGTACTTC.